One sample yielded the 11 T cell receptor beta chains listed below, sequenced in a study of blood T cell repertoires in COVID-19 (dated by TCRdb to 2019 to 2021). Libraries were built with the immunoSEQ multiplex PCR assay. TCRdb mirrors the immuneACCESS table, restricted to in-frame sequences. Some clones are absent from its copies; in checked studies, under half trace to an unresolved V gene, and the reason for the others is unknown. Counted in this sample were about 310,000 clones; about 89% of them appeared once. The ten largest account for around 8% of the sample. Sequenced material: peripheral blood. The receptors stem from a woman in her forties or fifties who had recovered from COVID-19.

V is TRBV19 and J is TRBJ1-5; 7 bases match TRBD1. Germline V gene data show CDR1 as LNHDA and CDR2 as SQIVND (reference sequence). V shed 5 bases, J shed 10 bases, and the junction held 8 bases outside the gene matches. The CDR3 runs to 13 residues. The CDR3 sequence is CASSRTGPSPQHF. For the CDR3, the DNA is TGTGCCAGTAGTCGGACAGGCCCCAGCCCCCAGCATTTT.

The rearrangement joins TRBV6-2 or TRBV6-3 to TRBJ2-5; TRBD2 agrees at 8 bases. V lost 2 bases and J lost 4; bases outside the gene matches: 9. There are 16 residues in the CDR3. Germline lookup yields CDR1 MNHEY and CDR2 SVGEGT. This chain's CDR3 is CASSYAGGAPRETQYF. In nucleotides, the CDR3 is TGTGCCAGCAGTTACGCCGGGGGGGCACCTCGAGAGACCCAGTACTTC.

A note on this clone: Additional DNA sequences in this sample encode the identical CDR3. This rearrangement joins TRBV7-2 to TRBJ2-1; tentative D call: TRBD2 (5 bases). With 3 bases removed from V and 0 bases from J, the gap between germline ends came to 9 bases. Looked up from germline, CDR1 is SGHTA and CDR2 is FQGNSA. This CDR3 is 15 amino acids long. CDR3 sequence (DNA): TGTGCCAGCAGCTTCAACCGGGACTCCTACAATGAGCAGTTCTTC. Its protein product is CASSFNRDSYNEQFF. The entire variable domain, with the rest obtained from reference TRBV7-2 and TRBJ2-1, is as follows: GAGVSQSPSNKVTEKGKDVELRCDPISGHTALYWYRQSLGQGLEFLIYFQGNSAPDKSGLPSDRFSAERTGGSVSTLTIQRTQQEDSAVYLCASSFNRDSYNEQFFGPGTRLTVL.

This clone appeared once. The rearrangement uses TRBV11-3 and TRBJ2-1, with 9 bases aligning to TRBD2. This CDR3 is 15 amino acids long. CDR1 and CDR2 (germline): SGHNT, YENEEA. J lost 5 bases, V lost 1 base, and 3 bases had no gene match. The CDR3 DNA reads TGTGCCAGCAGCTTAGTAGCGGGGGCCCACAATGAGCAGTTCTTC. Its translation is CASSLVAGAHNEQFF.

V gene TRBV27 combines with J gene TRBJ2-7; 8 bases agree with TRBD2. The germline CDR1 and CDR2 sequences are MNHEY and SMNVEV (reference sequence). V was pared by 5 bases and J by 4 bases, with 10 bases of the junction left unmatched. The CDR3 covers 15 residues. CDR3 loop: CASSQGREEFYEQYF. For the CDR3, the DNA is TGTGCCAGCAGTCAGGGGCGGGAGGAGTTTTACGAGCAGTACTTC.

This chain uses TRBV4-3 with TRBJ1-2; possible D gene TRBD1, 6 bases. V was trimmed by 1 base and J by 6 bases, leaving 27 bases between them. Germline-derived CDR1 and CDR2 are LGHNA and YSLEER. The CDR3 has 19 amino acids. The CDR3 nucleotides are TGCGCCAGCAGCCAAGTTTGGGGCCTCGGACAGCGGCCGAGGGATGGCTACACCTTC. The encoded protein is CASSQVWGLGQRPRDGYTF.

This rearrangement joins TRBV7-7 to TRBJ2-1, with 12 bases matching TRBD2. V shed 5 bases and J 4 bases; nucleotides not matched to a gene: 6. The germline CDR1 and CDR2 sequences are SSHAT and FNYEAQ (reference sequence). CDR3 length: 16 residues. The CDR3 DNA is TGTGCCAGCAGCCCATGGGGGACTAGCGGGTACAATGAGCAGTTCTTC. Translation gives CASSPWGTSGYNEQFF.

Remarks on this clone: The sample carries other DNA sequences with the same CDR3. This rearrangement joins TRBV7-9 to TRBJ1-1, with D hard to call. The CDR3 has 15 residues. Germline loops: CDR1 SEHNR, CDR2 FQNEAQ (reference sequence). With 1 base removed from V and 2 bases from J, the gap between germline ends came to 11 bases. CDR3 residues: CASSLGTGVNTEAFF. In nucleotides, the CDR3 is TGTGCCAGCAGCTTAGGGACGGGAGTTAACACTGAAGCTTTCTTT. The full variable domain, with the rest looked up from reference TRBV7-9 and TRBJ1-1, is DTGVSQNPRHKITKRGQNVTFRCDPISEHNRLYWYRQTLGQGPEFLTYFQNEAQLEKSRLLSDRFSAERPKGSFSTLEIQRTEQGDSAMYLCASSLGTGVNTEAFFGQGTRLTVV.

The rearrangement joins TRBV4-1 to TRBJ2-1, with 12 nucleotides matching TRBD1. The germline CDR1 and CDR2 sequences are MGHRA and YSYEKL. The CDR3 extends over 17 amino acids. With 2 bases clipped from V and 8 bases from J, the junction kept 10 bases outside the gene matches. The CDR3 DNA is TGCGCCAGCAGCCAATACGGAGGGACAGGGGGCTTCTATGAGCAGTTCTTC. Protein: CASSQYGGTGGFYEQFF.

The chain uses TRBV19 and TRBJ1-4; D is ambiguous. This CDR3 contains 15 residues. The V gene lost 6 bases and the J gene lost 4 bases, with 15 bases spanning the gap. Germline V gene data show CDR1 as LNHDA and CDR2 as SQIVND (reference sequence). The CDR3 DNA sequence: TGTGCCAGTAGAACTTATATCCGCGGTAATGAAAAACTGTTTTTT. Translating it yields CASRTYIRGNEKLFF.

This chain links TRBV29-1 with TRBJ2-3, with D possibly being TRBD1 (6 bases). This CDR3 spans 13 amino acids. The germline V gene encodes CDR1 SQVTM and CDR2 ANQGSEA. With 6 bases removed from V and 0 bases from J, the gap between germline ends came to 10 bases. CDR3 bases: TGCAGCGTCGGGACAACTAGCACAGATACGCAGTATTTT. Its translation is CSVGTTSTDTQYF.